This T cell receptor beta chain was identified in a study of blood T cells in healthy people across ages. General study results and limits: Since the PBMCs were unsorted, naive and antigen-experienced cells could not be conclusively compared.

Then a second PCR, running about 7 to 11 cycles, was carried out with a sample-barcoded 5' primer and a J-beta primer mix. MiXCR, run by TCRdb on the 5' RACE reads, gives a single entry per CDR3 protein. The repertoire has some 670,000 distinct CDR3 sequences, around 50% of them found once; the top ten carry approximately 12%. As concerns this clonotype: Its antigen is undetermined.

The CDR3 covers 13 residues. The germline gives CDR1 SNHLY, CDR2 FYNNEI. Trimming removed 3 bases at V and 4 bases at J, with 9 bases between. Specimen: blood. V is TRBV2 and J is TRBJ1-2; D is undetermined. The sequence derives from a woman older than 75 in good health. CDR3 nucleotide sequence: TGTGCCAGCAGTGATTTAGGGATCTATGGCTACACCTTC. Translating it yields CASSDLGIYGYTF.